The sequence of this T cell receptor beta chain was determined in a study of blood T cell repertoires in COVID-19. Study information: T cells, B-cell-depleted T cells, or PBMCs provided the cDNA or gDNA that served as material.

Profiled with immunoSEQ multiplex PCR; TCRdb holds only in-frame clones, not every one. The data show 150,000 to 200,000 clones, roughly 86% seen once. Trimming at V came to 5 bases and at J to 2 bases, leaving 8 bases not matched to a gene. Germline V lookup: CDR1 SGHNT, CDR2 YENEEA. The CDR3 totals 17 residues. This receptor was obtained from a man aged 65 to 85 with acute or convalescent COVID-19. Input material: peripheral blood. V and J are TRBV11-3 and TRBJ2-5, with 13 bases that match TRBD2. The CDR3 loop is CASSRGRGLAGQETQYF. The CDR3 nucleotides are TGTGCCAGCAGCAGGGGGAGGGGACTAGCGGGACAAGAGACCCAGTACTTC.